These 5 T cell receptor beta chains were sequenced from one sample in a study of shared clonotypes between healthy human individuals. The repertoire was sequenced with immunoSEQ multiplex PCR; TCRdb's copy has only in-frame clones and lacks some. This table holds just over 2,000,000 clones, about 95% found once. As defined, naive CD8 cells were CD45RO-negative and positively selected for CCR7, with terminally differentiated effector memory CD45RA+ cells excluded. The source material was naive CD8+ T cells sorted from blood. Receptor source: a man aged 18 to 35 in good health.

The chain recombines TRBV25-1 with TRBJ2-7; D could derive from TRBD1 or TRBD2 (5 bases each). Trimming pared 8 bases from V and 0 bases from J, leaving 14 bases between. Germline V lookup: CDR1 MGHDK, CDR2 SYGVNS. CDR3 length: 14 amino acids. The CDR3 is CASCRAGTSYEQYF. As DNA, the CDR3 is TGTGCCAGCTGCCGGGCAGGGACCTCCTACGAGCAGTACTTC.

CDR3 residues: CATGLAGITDTQYF. Here the CDR3 DNA reads TGTGCCACGGGACTAGCGGGAATCACAGATACGCAGTATTTT. The chain couples TRBV19 to TRBJ2-3; TRBD2 agrees at 13 bases. With V trimmed by 10 bases and J by 2 bases, 3 bases remained unmatched. The germline V gene encodes CDR1 LNHDA and CDR2 SQIVND (reference sequence). CDR3 length: 14 amino acids.

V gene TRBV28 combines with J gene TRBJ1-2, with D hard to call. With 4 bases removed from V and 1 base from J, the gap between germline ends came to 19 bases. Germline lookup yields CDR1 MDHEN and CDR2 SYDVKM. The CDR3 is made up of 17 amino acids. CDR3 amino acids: CASSSLSITAFNYGYTF. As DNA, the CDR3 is TGTGCCAGCAGTTCCCTATCAATAACAGCCTTTAACTATGGCTACACCTTC.

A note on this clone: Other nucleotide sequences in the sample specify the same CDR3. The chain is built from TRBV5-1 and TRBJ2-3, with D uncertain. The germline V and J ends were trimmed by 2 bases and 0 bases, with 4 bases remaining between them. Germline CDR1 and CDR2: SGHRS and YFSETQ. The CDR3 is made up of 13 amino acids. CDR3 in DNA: TGCGCCAGCAGCTTATATAGCACAGATACGCAGTATTTT. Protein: CASSLYSTDTQYF.

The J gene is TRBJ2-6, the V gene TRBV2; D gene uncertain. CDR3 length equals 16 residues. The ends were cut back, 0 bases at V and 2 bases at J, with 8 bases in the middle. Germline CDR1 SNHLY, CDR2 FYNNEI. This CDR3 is CASSEAGGTGANVLTF. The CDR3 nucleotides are TGTGCCAGCAGTGAAGCGGGCGGTACTGGGGCCAACGTCCTGACTTTC.